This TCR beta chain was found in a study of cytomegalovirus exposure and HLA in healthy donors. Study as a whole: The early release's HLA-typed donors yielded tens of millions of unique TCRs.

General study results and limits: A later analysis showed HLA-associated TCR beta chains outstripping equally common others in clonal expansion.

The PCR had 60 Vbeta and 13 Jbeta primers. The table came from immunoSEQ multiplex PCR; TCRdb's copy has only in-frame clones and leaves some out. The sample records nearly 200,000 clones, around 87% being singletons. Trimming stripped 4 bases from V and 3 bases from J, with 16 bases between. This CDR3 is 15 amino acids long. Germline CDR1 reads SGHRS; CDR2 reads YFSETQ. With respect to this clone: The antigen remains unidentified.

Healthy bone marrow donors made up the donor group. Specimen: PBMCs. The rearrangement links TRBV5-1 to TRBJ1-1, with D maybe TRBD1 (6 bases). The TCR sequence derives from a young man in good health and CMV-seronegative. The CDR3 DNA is TGCGCCAGCAGCCTATTACAGGGTGGGGACACTGAAGCTTTCTTT. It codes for CASSLLQGGDTEAFF. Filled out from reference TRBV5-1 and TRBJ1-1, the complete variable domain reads KAGVTQTPRYLIKTRGQQVTLSCSPISGHRSVSWYQQTPGQGLQFLFEYFSETQRNKGNFPGRFSGRQFSNSRSEMNVSTLELGDSALYLCASSLLQGGDTEAFFGQGTRLTVV.